This note documents a single T cell receptor (beta chain) sequence. In the study's own analysis: By means of reference gene primer amplification, nucleated cell counts were estimated. The repertoire was sequenced with immunoSEQ multiplex PCR; TCRdb's copy has only in-frame clones and lacks some. The DNA was the basis for D and trimming; V, J and clone size are from that table. The sample has roughly 450,000 clones, 80% to 95% seen once. This entry comes from a study of blood T cell repertoires in COVID-19. Study information: In each case, the material was cDNA or gDNA derived from T cells, B-cell-depleted T cells, or PBMCs.

Ages ranged from roughly 18 to 95 years, with residence in about 24 US areas. The study assigned cohorts using participant-reported clinical history. Trimming cost V 0 bases and J 3 bases; bases outside gene matches: 4. This CDR3 is 15 amino acids long. Looked up from germline, CDR1 is SGHAT and CDR2 is FQNNGV. The rearrangement uses TRBV11-2 and TRBJ2-7; 8 bases fit TRBD1. The TCR was taken from a man between 18 and 29 years old who had recovered from COVID-19. Sequenced: PBMCs or T cells enriched from blood (not recorded which). The chain's CDR3 is CASSLEYGQGYEQYF. The CDR3 coding sequence is TGTGCCAGCAGCTTAGAGTATGGACAGGGCTACGAGCAGTACTTC.